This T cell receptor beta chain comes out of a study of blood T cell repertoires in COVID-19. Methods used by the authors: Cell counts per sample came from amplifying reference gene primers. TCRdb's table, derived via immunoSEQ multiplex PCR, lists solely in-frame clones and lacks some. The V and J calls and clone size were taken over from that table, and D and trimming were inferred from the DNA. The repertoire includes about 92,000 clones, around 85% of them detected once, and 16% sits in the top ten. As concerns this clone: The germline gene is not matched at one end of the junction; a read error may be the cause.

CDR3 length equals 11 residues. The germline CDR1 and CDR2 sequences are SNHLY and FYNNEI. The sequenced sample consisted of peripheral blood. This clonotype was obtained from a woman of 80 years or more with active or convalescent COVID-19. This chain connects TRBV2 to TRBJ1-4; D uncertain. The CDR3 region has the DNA TGTGCCAGCAGTAAACTGGAGGTATTCCTTTTT. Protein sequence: CASSKLEVFLF. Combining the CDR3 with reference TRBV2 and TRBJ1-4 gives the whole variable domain EPEVTQTPSHQVTQMGQEVILRCVPISNHLYFYWYRQILGQKVEFLVSFYNNEISEKSEIFDDQFSVERPDGSNFTLKIRSTKLEDSAMYFCASSKLEVFLFGSGTQLSVL.